The 27 T cell receptor beta chains presented below share a single source sample, sequenced in a study of Ad26.COV2.S vaccination and SARS-CoV-2 variants. Using immunoSEQ multiplex PCR, the repertoire was profiled, and TCRdb retains in-frame clones only, with some absent. Counted here are fewer than 900,000 clones, approximately 88% occurring once; the ten biggest clones make up 1.5%. The treatment here: some 20 received Ad26.COV2.S at low or high dose, single or two shots; 5 received placebo; per-sample allocation not given. Vaccine and placebo recipients were sampled on day 63 after the first injection. The source was peripheral blood, collected in a trial of Ad26.COV2.S vaccine versus placebo. The receptors derive from a person between 18 and 59 years old who received the Ad26.COV2.S COVID-19 vaccine or a placebo.

Regarding this clone: Different DNA sequences within this sample yield the same CDR3. J is TRBJ2-7 and V is TRBV12-3 or TRBV12-4; 7 bases agree with TRBD1. This CDR3 has 13 amino acids. Trimming at V came to 6 bases and at J to 2 bases, leaving 4 bases not matched to a gene. The CDR3 protein is CASRPTGTYEQYF. The CDR3, as DNA: TGTGCCAGCAGACCGACAGGGACCTACGAGCAGTACTTC.

This clone was recorded a few times. The chain uses TRBV6-5 and TRBJ1-1, with D perhaps TRBD1 (5 bases). The CDR3 sequence is 13 residues long. With 2 bases removed from V and 6 bases from J, the gap between germline ends came to 10 bases. In germline, CDR1 is MNHEY, CDR2 SVGAGI. DNA for the CDR3: TGTGCCAGCAGTTACCAGGGTGTGGCTGAAGCTTTCTTT. Protein: CASSYQGVAEAFF.

The chain joins TRBV6-1 to TRBJ1-1; D might be TRBD1 (6 bases). The CDR3 runs 15 residues. Per germline, CDR1 MNHNS and CDR2 SASEGT. Trimming removed 2 bases from V and 0 bases from J, with 10 bases in between. DNA for the CDR3: TGTGCCAGCAGTGAACTGGGGGCGCTGAACACTGAAGCTTTCTTT. Translation gives CASSELGALNTEAFF.

This rearrangement joins TRBV12-5 to TRBJ1-5; no definite D call. CDR1 is LGHNT and CDR2 is FRNRAP in the germline V gene. CDR3 length: 13 residues. Trimming took off 5 bases at V and 0 bases at J, with 5 bases between the two ends. CDR3 DNA sequence: TGTGCTAGTGGTCCTGATAGCAATCAGCCCCAGCATTTT. Its translation: CASGPDSNQPQHF.

The J gene is TRBJ2-7, the V gene TRBV6-5; D not certain. CDR3 length: 14 residues. V gave up 0 bases and J gave up 2 bases, with 8 bases separating them. Germline CDR1 MNHEY, CDR2 SVGAGI. CDR3 DNA sequence: TGTGCCAGCAGTTACTCTACGGCCACCTACGAGCAGTACTTC. Translated, it gives CASSYSTATYEQYF.

In its sample, this clone was seen once. The CDR3 here is CASSLNRRIDYEQYF. The CDR3 nucleotides read TGTGCCAGCAGCTTAAACCGACGGATTGACTACGAGCAGTACTTC. The rearrangement joins TRBV5-6 to TRBJ2-7, with no clear D. This CDR3 contains 15 residues. Germline lookup yields CDR1 SGHDT and CDR2 YYEEEE. V was clipped by 2 bases and J by 3 bases, with 15 bases between them.

V usage is TRBV9 and J usage is TRBJ2-2, with D perhaps matching TRBD2 (5 bases). The CDR3 extends over 14 amino acids. In germline, CDR1 is SGDLS, CDR2 YYNGEE. V gave up 3 bases and J gave up 4 bases, with 10 bases separating them. The CDR3 DNA follows: TGTGCCAGCAGCGCCTGGGAGCCCACCGGGGAGCTGTTTTTT. Translating it yields CASSAWEPTGELFF.

The CDR3 coding sequence is TGTGCCAGCAGTGCGGCAGGGGGCAATCAGCCCCAGCATTTT. As protein: CASSAAGGNQPQHF. The rearrangement links TRBV9 to TRBJ1-5; weak D call: TRBD1 (6 bases). Trimming stripped 5 bases from V and 2 bases from J, with 11 bases between. CDR3 size: 14 residues. The germline CDR1 and CDR2 sequences are SGDLS and YYNGEE.

This clone came up a few times. The V and J genes are TRBV11-2 and TRBJ1-2, with D perhaps matching TRBD1 (5 bases). From germline, CDR1 is SGHAT and CDR2 FQNNGV. The CDR3 runs 15 residues. V was cut by 2 bases and J by 5 bases, with 15 bases left in between. Here the CDR3 reads CASSLNVQGWYGYTF. Written as DNA, the CDR3 is TGTGCCAGCAGCTTAAACGTTCAGGGTTGGTATGGCTACACCTTC.

The rearrangement uses TRBV7-8 and TRBJ2-3; D possibly matches TRBD1 or TRBD2 (5 bases each). In germline, CDR1 is SGHVS, CDR2 FQNEAQ. The CDR3 is made up of 17 amino acids. V was shortened by 5 bases and J by 6 bases, with 24 bases between the two germline ends. The CDR3 DNA reads TGTGCCAGCAGCGAAGGTACCGGGACCCCGGCTCACGATACGCAGTATTTT. Protein product: CASSEGTGTPAHDTQYF. Filled out from reference TRBV7-8 and TRBJ2-3, the complete variable domain reads GAGVSQSPRYKVAKRGQDVALRCDPISGHVSLFWYQQALGQGPEFLTYFQNEAQLDKSGLPSDRFFAERPEGSVSTLKIQRTQQEDSAVYLCASSEGTGTPAHDTQYFGPGTRLTVL.

This chain uses TRBV24-1 with TRBJ2-3; D uncertain. V was trimmed by 4 bases and J by 5 bases, leaving 12 bases between them. CDR3 size: 14 residues. Germline CDR1 KGHDR, CDR2 SFDVKD. CDR3 sequence reads: CATSEANKGDTQYF. In nucleotides, the CDR3 is TGTGCCACCAGTGAAGCCAACAAGGGAGATACGCAGTATTTT.

The chain is built from TRBV27 and TRBJ2-2; D is uncertain. CDR1 and CDR2 from the germline V gene are MNHEY and SMNVEV (reference sequence). CDR3 length: 13 amino acids. V was shortened by 2 bases and J by 1 base, with 2 bases between the two germline ends. The CDR3 loop reads CASSLMNTGELFF. DNA for the CDR3: TGTGCCAGCAGTTTAATGAACACCGGGGAGCTGTTTTTT.

A note on this clone: This sample also contains other DNA sequences that code for the same CDR3. This chain links TRBV12-3 or TRBV12-4 with TRBJ2-5, with a possible D match to TRBD2 (5 bases). Deletions cut 4 bases from V and 4 bases from J, with 7 bases between. There are 12 residues in the CDR3. CDR3 region: CASSWAGETQYF. The CDR3 DNA is TGTGCCAGCAGTTGGGCGGGAGAGACCCAGTACTTC.

The rearrangement links TRBV25-1 to TRBJ1-4, with no clear D. V lost 2 bases, J lost 5 bases, and 9 bases lay in between. This CDR3 region has 14 residues. CDR1 and CDR2 (germline): MGHDK, SYGVNS. CDR3 sequence (DNA): TGTGCCAGCAGTGAAAATGGTCCCAATGAAAAACTGTTTTTT. Its translation is CASSENGPNEKLFF. Combining the CDR3 with reference TRBV25-1 and TRBJ1-4 gives the whole variable domain EADIYQTPRYLVIGTGKKITLECSQTMGHDKMYWYQQDPGMELHLIHYSYGVNSTEKGDLSSESTVSRIRTEHFPLTLESARPSHTSQYLCASSENGPNEKLFFGSGTQLSVL.

This chain joins TRBV5-6 and TRBJ2-7, with D hard to call. The CDR3 consists of 15 residues. Germline CDR1 and CDR2: SGHDT and YYEEEE. The germline V and J ends were trimmed by 3 bases and 0 bases, with 13 bases remaining between them. As DNA, the CDR3 is TGTGCCAGCAGCTACCGGGCCTCAAGCTCCTACGAGCAGTACTTC. Its protein is CASSYRASSSYEQYF.

Of note for this clone: The sample holds other DNA sequences that translate to the same CDR3. This chain uses TRBV14 with TRBJ2-3; D call uncertain. CDR1 and CDR2 (germline): SGHDN, FVKESK. Trimming cost V 1 base and J 4 bases, with 0 bases left between them. The length of the CDR3 is 11 residues. CDR3 sequence reads: CASSQADTQYF. The CDR3 region has the DNA TGTGCCAGCAGCCAAGCAGATACGCAGTATTTT.

This clone was detected only once. The CDR3 loop is CASSQDRGFTEAFF. CDR3 coding DNA: TGCGCCAGCAGCCAGGACAGGGGTTTCACTGAAGCTTTCTTT. The V and J genes are TRBV4-3 and TRBJ1-1; TRBD1 matches at 9 bases. Germline V lookup: CDR1 LGHNA, CDR2 YSLEER. This CDR3 is built from 14 residues. With 3 bases clipped from V and 4 bases from J, the junction kept 3 bases outside the gene matches.

This chain connects TRBV27 to TRBJ2-5, with a possible D match to TRBD2 (6 bases). This CDR3 is built from 12 residues. The germline V gene has CDR1 MNHEY and CDR2 SMNVEV (reference sequence). V lost 5 bases and J 9 bases, leaving 13 bases between the germline ends. Here the CDR3 reads CASSLGRGPQYF. The DNA for the CDR3 is TGTGCCAGCAGTCTCGGGAGAGGCCCCCAGTACTTC.

J is TRBJ1-1 and V is TRBV7-9; 7 bases align to TRBD1. Germline trimming cut 6 bases from V and 5 bases from J; bases unmatched to any gene: 9. The CDR3 totals 14 residues. Per the germline V gene, CDR1 is SEHNR and CDR2 is FQNEAQ (reference sequence). Here the CDR3 DNA reads TGTGCCAGCAGTCGACAGGGAGTTGATACTGAAGCTTTCTTT. Protein product: CASSRQGVDTEAFF.

The V call is TRBV11-2, the J call TRBJ2-7; 7 bases are shared with TRBD2. The junction had 4 bases not matched to a gene; V was cut back by 5 bases and J by 0 bases. This CDR3 is 14 amino acids long. Germline lookup yields CDR1 SGHAT and CDR2 FQNNGV. DNA of the CDR3: TGTGCCAGCAGCCTTGGGGACTACTCCTACGAGCAGTACTTC. This codes for CASSLGDYSYEQYF.

V is TRBV2 and J is TRBJ1-4, with D perhaps TRBD1 (5 bases). The CDR3 extends over 15 amino acids. Per germline, CDR1 SNHLY and CDR2 FYNNEI. The germline V and J ends were trimmed by 6 bases and 4 bases, with 15 bases remaining between them. The CDR3 reads CASSVTQGFNEKLFF. The DNA for the CDR3 is TGTGCCAGCAGCGTGACCCAGGGTTTTAATGAAAAACTGTTTTTT. Combining the CDR3 with reference TRBV2 and TRBJ1-4 gives the whole variable domain EPEVTQTPSHQVTQMGQEVILRCVPISNHLYFYWYRQILGQKVEFLVSFYNNEISEKSEIFDDQFSVERPDGSNFTLKIRSTKLEDSAMYFCASSVTQGFNEKLFFGSGTQLSVL.

The CDR3 protein is CAWSLGGQTSGTQYF. CDR3 coding DNA: TGTGCCTGGAGTCTTGGGGGACAGACCTCCGGGACGCAGTATTTT. V and J are TRBV30 and TRBJ2-3; 7 nucleotides align to TRBD1. CDR1 is GTSNPN, CDR2 SVGIG, per germline (reference sequence). The CDR3 length is 15 residues. J was trimmed by 9 bases and V by 2 bases; bases with no gene match: 14. Full variable domain (rest looked up from reference TRBV30 and TRBJ2-3): SQTIHQWPATLVQPVGSPLSLECTVEGTSNPNLYWYRQAAGRGLQLLFYSVGIGQISSEVPQNLSASRPQDRQFILSSKKLLLSDSGFYLCAWSLGGQTSGTQYFGPGTRLTVL.

The chain joins TRBV4-2 to TRBJ1-1, with D possibly being TRBD1 (5 bases). Between the trimmed V and J ends, which lost 4 bases and 4 bases, there was a span of 10 bases. The germline gives CDR1 LGHNA, CDR2 YNFKEQ. The CDR3 sequence is 13 residues long. The CDR3 nucleotides read TGTGCCAGCAGCCTGGGCAGGGCCACTGAAGCTTTCTTT. Residues: CASSLGRATEAFF.

In its sample, this clone was seen once. This chain joins TRBV29-1 and TRBJ2-7; D could derive from TRBD1 or TRBD2 (5 bases each). CDR3 length: 12 amino acids. Per germline, CDR1 SQVTM and CDR2 ANQGSEA. Trimming shortened V by 6 bases and J by 5 bases, and 14 bases separated the two germline ends. For the CDR3, the DNA is TGCAGCGTGGGACGGCCCCTCGACGAGCAGTACTTC. Protein sequence: CSVGRPLDEQYF.

V and J are TRBV4-2 and TRBJ2-3, with 9 bases aligning to TRBD1. The CDR3 is 15 amino acids. The germline V gene encodes CDR1 LGHNA and CDR2 YNFKEQ. V gave up 0 bases and J gave up 4 bases; unmatched junction bases: 2. For the CDR3, the DNA is TGTGCCAGCAGCCAAGAACAGGGGGCGGCAGATACGCAGTATTTT. It codes for CASSQEQGAADTQYF.

The chain joins TRBV27 to TRBJ2-7, with D unclear. There are 13 residues in the CDR3. Trimming removed 4 bases at V and 2 bases at J, with 9 bases between. Germline V gene sequence: CDR1 MNHEY, CDR2 SMNVEV (reference sequence). DNA for the CDR3: TGTGCCAGCAGTTCTGGGCAGACCTACGAGCAGTACTTC. It encodes CASSSGQTYEQYF.

In nucleotides, the CDR3 is TGTGCCAGCAGTTATACCCAGGGGATCGGGACGCAGTTCTTC. Protein sequence: CASSYTQGIGTQFF. The V call is TRBV25-1, the J call TRBJ2-1; D possibly corresponds to TRBD1 (6 bases). Germline CDR1 is MGHDK and CDR2 is SYGVNS. Trimming took 5 bases from V and 12 from J, leaving 20 bases between them. The CDR3 sequence is 14 residues long.